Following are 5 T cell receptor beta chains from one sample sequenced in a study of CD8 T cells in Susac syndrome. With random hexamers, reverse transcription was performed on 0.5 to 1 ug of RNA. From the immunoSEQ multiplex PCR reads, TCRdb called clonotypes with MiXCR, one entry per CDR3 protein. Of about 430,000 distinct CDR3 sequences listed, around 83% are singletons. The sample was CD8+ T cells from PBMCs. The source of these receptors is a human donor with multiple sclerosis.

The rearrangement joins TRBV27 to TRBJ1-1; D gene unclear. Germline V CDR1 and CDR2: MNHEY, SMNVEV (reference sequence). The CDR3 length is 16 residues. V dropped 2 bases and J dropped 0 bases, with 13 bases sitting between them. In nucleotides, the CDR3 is TGTGCCAGCAGTTTACTTGCAGGCAACTTGAACACTGAAGCTTTCTTT. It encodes CASSLLAGNLNTEAFF.

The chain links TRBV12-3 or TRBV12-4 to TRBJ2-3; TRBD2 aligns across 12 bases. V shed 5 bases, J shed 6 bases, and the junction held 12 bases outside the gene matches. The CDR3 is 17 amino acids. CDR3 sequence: CASSGGTTSGSWDTQYF. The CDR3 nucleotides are TGTGCCAGCAGTGGCGGCACGACTAGCGGGAGTTGGGATACGCAGTATTTT.

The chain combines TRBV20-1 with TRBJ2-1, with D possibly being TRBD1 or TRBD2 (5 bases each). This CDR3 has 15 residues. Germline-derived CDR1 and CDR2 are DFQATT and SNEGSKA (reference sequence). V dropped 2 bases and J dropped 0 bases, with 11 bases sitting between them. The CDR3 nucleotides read TGCAGTGCTAGACAAGGGGACGGCTCCTACAATGAGCAGTTCTTC. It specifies CSARQGDGSYNEQFF.

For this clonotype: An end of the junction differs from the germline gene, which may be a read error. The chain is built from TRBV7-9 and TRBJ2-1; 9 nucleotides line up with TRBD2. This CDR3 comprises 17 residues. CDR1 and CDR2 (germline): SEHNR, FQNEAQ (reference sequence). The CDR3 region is CACSGSYSGSSYNEQFF. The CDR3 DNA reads TGTGCCTGCAGCGGAAGCTATAGCGGGAGCTCCTACAATGAGCAGTTCTTC. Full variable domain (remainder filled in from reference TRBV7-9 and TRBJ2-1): DTGVSQNPRHKITKRGQNVTFRCDPISEHNRLYWYRQTLGQGPEFLTYFQNEAQLEKSRLLSDRFSAERPKGSFSTLEIQRTEQGDSAMYLCACSGSYSGSSYNEQFFGPGTRLTVL.

The CDR3 loop is CSATERTEAFF. CDR3 nucleotides: TGCAGTGCTACAGAGAGGACTGAAGCTTTCTTT. The chain employs TRBV20-1 and TRBJ1-1; D unresolved. The CDR3 length is 11 residues. CDR1 is DFQATT, CDR2 SNEGSKA, per germline (reference sequence). V shed 4 bases and J shed 5 bases, with 8 bases lying between them.